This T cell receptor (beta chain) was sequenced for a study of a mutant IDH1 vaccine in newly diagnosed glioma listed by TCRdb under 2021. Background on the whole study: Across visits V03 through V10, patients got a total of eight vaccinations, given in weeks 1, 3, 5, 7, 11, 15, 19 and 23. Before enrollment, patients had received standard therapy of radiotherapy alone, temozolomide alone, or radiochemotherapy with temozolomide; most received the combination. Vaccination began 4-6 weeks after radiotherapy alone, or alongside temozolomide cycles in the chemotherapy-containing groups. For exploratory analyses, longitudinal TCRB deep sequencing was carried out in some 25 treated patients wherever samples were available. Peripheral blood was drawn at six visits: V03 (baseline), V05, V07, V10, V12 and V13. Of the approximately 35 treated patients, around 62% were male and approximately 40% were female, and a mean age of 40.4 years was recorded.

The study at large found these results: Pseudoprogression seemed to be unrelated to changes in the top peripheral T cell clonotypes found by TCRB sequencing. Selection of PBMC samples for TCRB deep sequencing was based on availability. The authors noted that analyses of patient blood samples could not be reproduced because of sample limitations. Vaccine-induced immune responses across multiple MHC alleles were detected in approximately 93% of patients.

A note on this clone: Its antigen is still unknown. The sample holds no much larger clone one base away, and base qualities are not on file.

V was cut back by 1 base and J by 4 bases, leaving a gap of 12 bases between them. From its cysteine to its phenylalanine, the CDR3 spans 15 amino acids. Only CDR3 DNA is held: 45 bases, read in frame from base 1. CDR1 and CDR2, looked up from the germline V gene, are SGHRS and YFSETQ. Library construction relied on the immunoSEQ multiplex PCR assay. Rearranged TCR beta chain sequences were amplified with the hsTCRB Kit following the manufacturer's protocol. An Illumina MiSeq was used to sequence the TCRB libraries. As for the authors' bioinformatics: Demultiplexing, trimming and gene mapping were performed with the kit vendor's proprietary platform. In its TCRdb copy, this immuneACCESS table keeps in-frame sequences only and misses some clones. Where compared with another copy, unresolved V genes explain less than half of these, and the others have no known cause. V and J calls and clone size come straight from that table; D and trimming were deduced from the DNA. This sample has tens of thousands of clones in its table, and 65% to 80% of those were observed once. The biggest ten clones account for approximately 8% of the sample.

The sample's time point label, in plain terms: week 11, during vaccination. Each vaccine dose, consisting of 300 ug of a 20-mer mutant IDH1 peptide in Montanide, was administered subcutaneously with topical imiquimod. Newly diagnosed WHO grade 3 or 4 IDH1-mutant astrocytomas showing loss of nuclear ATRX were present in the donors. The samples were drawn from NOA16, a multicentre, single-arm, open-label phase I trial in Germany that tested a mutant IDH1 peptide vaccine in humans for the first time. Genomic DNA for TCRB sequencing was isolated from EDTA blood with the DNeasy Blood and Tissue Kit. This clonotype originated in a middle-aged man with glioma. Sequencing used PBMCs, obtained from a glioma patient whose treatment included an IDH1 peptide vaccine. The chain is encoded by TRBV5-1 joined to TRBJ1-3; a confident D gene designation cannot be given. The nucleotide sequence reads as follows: TGCGCCAGCAGCTTGTTAGGGTCCTCGGGAAACACCATATATTTT. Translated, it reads CASSLLGSSGNTIYF.